A single sample gave rise to the 14 T cell receptor beta chains below, sequenced in a study of blood T cells in healthy people across ages (dated by TCRdb to the mid-2010s). The library was produced with 5' RACE. The sample was run on an Illumina HiSeq 2500. A second PCR of about 7 to 12 cycles was performed with a sample-barcoded 5' primer and a J-beta primer mix. TCRdb's own reprocessing of the public reads used fastp at Q25 and MiXCR and kept productive beta chains. CDR3 protein duplicates are merged, each entry listing the most common genes and DNA. The sample contains about a million distinct CDR3 sequences, around 54% of them found a single time. The ten largest clones add up to 20% to 25% of the sample. The source material was blood. These TCRs come from a woman between 55 and 75 years old in good health.

The chain has TRBV6-2 or TRBV6-3 and TRBJ2-1, with TRBD1 matching 10 bases. In germline, CDR1 is MNHEY, CDR2 SVGEGT. The CDR3 loop spans 13 amino acids. V was clipped by 8 bases and J by 9 bases; unmatched bases: 7. CDR3: CASGDRGYLEQFF. The CDR3 region has the DNA TGTGCCAGCGGGGACAGGGGTTATCTTGAGCAGTTCTTC.

V usage is TRBV3-1 and J usage is TRBJ2-1; 10 bases match TRBD2. The tail of the sequence fits TRBJ2-7 better, so the J call may be wrong. The CDR3 spans 20 residues. Looked up from germline, CDR1 is LGHDT and CDR2 is YNNKEL (reference sequence). CDR3 DNA: TGTGCCAGCAGCCAACTTGGGTCTGCTAGCGGGGGCGGCTCCTACAATGAGCAGTACTTC. As protein: CASSQLGSASGGGSYNEQYF.

The chain combines TRBV6-5 with TRBJ2-1; 8 bases match TRBD2. The length of the CDR3 is 16 residues. V was pared by 0 bases and J by 8 bases, with 9 bases of the junction left unmatched. From germline, CDR1 is MNHEY and CDR2 SVGAGI. The CDR3 sequence: CASSYSGSGIGHEQFF. CDR3 sequence (DNA): TGTGCCAGCAGTTACTCGGGTAGCGGGATAGGGCATGAGCAGTTCTTC.

The chain uses TRBV6-2 or TRBV6-3 and TRBJ2-7, with D possibly being TRBD1 (7 bases). The J call could be wrong; TRBJ2-5 is a better fit for the DNA end. Germline V gives CDR1 MNHEY, CDR2 SVGEGT. The CDR3 totals 13 residues. The CDR3, as DNA: TGTGCCAGCGATACGACAGGGACTTGGACCCAGTACTTC. Translation gives CASDTTGTWTQYF.

The V gene is TRBV5-1, the J gene TRBJ2-2, with D tentatively TRBD2 (5 bases). Germline CDR1 is SGHRS and CDR2 is YFSETQ. With 6 bases removed from V and 7 bases from J, the gap between germline ends came to 16 bases. The CDR3 covers 14 residues. The CDR3 loop is CASNIGLRDGELFF. The CDR3 nucleotides are TGCGCCAGCAACATCGGACTGCGAGACGGGGAGCTGTTTTTT. Drawing the rest from reference TRBV5-1 and TRBJ2-2, the complete variable domain is KAGVTQTPRYLIKTRGQQVTLSCSPISGHRSVSWYQQTPGQGLQFLFEYFSETQRNKGNFPGRFSGRQFSNSRSEMNVSTLELGDSALYLCASNIGLRDGELFFGEGSRLTVL.

This rearrangement joins TRBV14 to TRBJ2-2; D might be TRBD2 (5 bases). Germline loops: CDR1 SGHDN, CDR2 FVKESK. The CDR3 spans 16 residues. V gave up 0 bases and J gave up 6 bases, with 14 bases separating them. The CDR3 protein is CASSQDFGDGAGELFF. CDR3 DNA: TGTGCCAGCAGCCAAGATTTCGGGGATGGCGCCGGGGAGCTGTTTTTT.

The chain uses TRBV21-1 and TRBJ2-1; the table's D call of TRBD1 was not tested on the DNA. TRBV21-1 is shown as a pseudogene. This CDR3 has 18 amino acids. Here the CDR3 reads CASSRRDRGGNKYNEQFF. The CDR3 DNA reads TGTGCCAGCAGCCGCCGGGACAGGGGTGGAAATAAGTACAATGAGCAGTTCTTC.

The chain is built from TRBV25-1 and TRBJ1-2, with 9 bases identical to TRBD1. The CDR3 consists of 12 residues. The germline gives CDR1 MGHDK, CDR2 SYGVNS. V shed 2 bases, J shed 12 bases, and the junction held 4 bases outside the gene matches. The CDR3 DNA reads as TGTGCCAGCAGTGAAGGGGACAGGGCCCACACCTTC. This encodes CASSEGDRAHTF.

This clonotype was picked up one time. The V and J genes are TRBV28 and TRBJ2-3; TRBD1 aligns across 7 bases. CDR1 and CDR2 (germline): MDHEN, SYDVKM. V dropped 3 bases and J dropped 3; count of bases not matched to a gene: 6. The CDR3 is 15 residues long. The CDR3 nucleotides are TGTGCCAGCAGTTTCGGAGAGACAGGGACAGATACGCAGTATTTT. Residues: CASSFGETGTDTQYF.

V usage is TRBV20-1 and J usage is TRBJ2-1; D is ambiguous. The CDR3 extends over 13 amino acids. The V gene lost 6 bases and the J gene lost 7 bases, with 16 bases spanning the gap. Looked up from germline, CDR1 is DFQATT and CDR2 is SNEGSKA (reference sequence). The CDR3 reads CSANPLAVNEQFF. The CDR3 region has the DNA TGCAGTGCCAACCCCCTTGCGGTAAATGAGCAGTTCTTC.

This clonotype turned up a few times. The CDR3 is CASWTGSYGYTF. The CDR3 coding sequence is TGTGCCAGCTGGACAGGGAGCTATGGCTACACCTTC. The V gene is TRBV27, the J gene TRBJ1-2, with 8 positions matching TRBD1. This CDR3 region has 12 residues. Germline V gene data show CDR1 as MNHEY and CDR2 as SMNVEV (reference sequence). The ends lost 8 bases at V and 4 bases at J; junction bases unmatched: 3.

This clonotype was counted only a few times. The rearrangement uses TRBV5-1 and TRBJ2-6; no reliable D call. CDR3 length equals 13 residues. Trimming left V 7 bases short and J 2 bases short, with 7 bases between. From germline, CDR1 is SGHRS and CDR2 YFSETQ. The CDR3 nucleotides read TGCGCCAGCTTCGTGCCTGGGGCCAACGTCCTGACTTTC. Residues: CASFVPGANVLTF.

The sample holds a few counts of this clonotype. The chain has TRBV20-1 and TRBJ2-5; tentatively, D is TRBD2 (5 bases). This CDR3 spans 13 amino acids. Germline-derived CDR1 and CDR2 are DFQATT and SNEGSKA (reference sequence). V was cut by 3 bases and J by 2 bases, with 10 bases left in between. The CDR3: CSASFGVQETQYF. The CDR3 nucleotides read TGCAGTGCTAGTTTCGGGGTACAAGAGACCCAGTACTTC.

The chain employs TRBV27 and TRBJ2-3; D unclear. With 8 bases removed from V and 4 bases from J, the gap between germline ends came to 4 bases. The CDR3 runs 10 residues. Germline CDR1 reads MNHEY; CDR2 reads SMNVEV (reference sequence). The CDR3 coding sequence is TGTGCCAGCCGTCCAGATACGCAGTATTTT. This encodes CASRPDTQYF.